The 12 T cell receptor beta chains presented below share a single source sample, sequenced in a study of cytomegalovirus exposure and HLA in healthy donors. Clones were sequenced by immunoSEQ multiplex PCR, and TCRdb holds only the in-frame ones, with some missing. Among around 150,000 clones, about 80% were seen once, and the ten largest hold roughly 27%. The sample taken for sequencing was PBMCs. All receptors derive from a young man in good health and CMV-seropositive.

J is TRBJ1-1 and V is TRBV18; D possibly corresponds to TRBD1 (5 bases). Per the germline V gene, CDR1 is KGHSH and CDR2 is LQKENI. This CDR3 contains 15 residues. V lost 4 bases, J lost 5 bases, and 17 bases lay in between. CDR3 region: CASSLTGTKGTEAFF. As DNA, the CDR3 is TGTGCCAGCTCACTAACCGGGACTAAAGGTACTGAAGCTTTCTTT.

This chain connects TRBV28 to TRBJ2-5; 8 bases map to TRBD2. The ends lost 4 bases at V and 10 bases at J; junction bases unmatched: 8. The length of the CDR3 is 13 residues. Germline CDR1 reads MDHEN; CDR2 reads SYDVKM. The DNA of the CDR3 is TGTGCCAGCAGTTCCCCCCCACTAGCGGTCCAGTACTTC. This sequence encodes CASSSPPLAVQYF.

The V and J genes are TRBV29-1 and TRBJ1-3; TRBD1 matches 10 bases. Looked up from germline, CDR1 is SQVTM and CDR2 is ANQGSEA. CDR3 length equals 11 residues. The J segment lost 8 bases and the V segment lost 7 bases, leaving 2 bases of the junction unmatched. This chain's CDR3 is CSAGTGDTIYF. CDR3 DNA: TGCAGCGCCGGGACAGGGGACACCATATATTTT.

The chain carries TRBV10-1 and TRBJ2-7; D gene unclear. This CDR3 has 11 amino acids. V was shortened by 2 bases and J by 7 bases, with 6 bases between the two germline ends. Germline CDR1 reads WNHNN; CDR2 reads SYGVQD (reference sequence). The CDR3 coding sequence is TGCGCCAGCAGTGAGGCAGGTGAGCAGTACTTC. Translation: CASSEAGEQYF.

V and J are TRBV9 and TRBJ1-3; 8 bases agree with TRBD1. Germline CDR1 and CDR2: SGDLS and YYNGEE. Trimming removed 0 bases from V and 3 bases from J; junction bases left unmatched: 2. The CDR3 spans 15 residues. CDR3 region: CASSVGTGGGNTIYF. In DNA form, the CDR3 reads TGTGCCAGCAGCGTAGGAACAGGGGGTGGAAACACCATATATTTT. Filled out from reference TRBV9 and TRBJ1-3, the complete variable domain reads DSGVTQTPKHLITATGQRVTLRCSPRSGDLSVYWYQQSLDQGLQFLIQYYNGEERAKGNILERFSAQQFPDLHSELNLSSLELGDSALYFCASSVGTGGGNTIYFGEGSWLTVV.

On this clone: Other DNA sequences in this specimen translate into the identical CDR3. The chain carries TRBV5-1 and TRBJ1-2; 8 bases are shared with TRBD1. V dropped 0 bases and J dropped 6; count of bases not matched to a gene: 7. The CDR3 contains 15 residues. The germline V gene encodes CDR1 SGHRS and CDR2 YFSETQ. The CDR3 DNA is TGCGCCAGCAGCTTGGCTCAGGGGGCGCGGGATGGCTACACCTTC. This sequence encodes CASSLAQGARDGYTF.

The chain uses TRBV27 and TRBJ2-3, with D possibly matching TRBD1 (6 bases). The germline V and J ends were trimmed by 6 bases and 2 bases, with 18 bases remaining between them. Germline CDR1 is MNHEY and CDR2 is SMNVEV (reference sequence). This CDR3 is built from 16 residues. The DNA for the CDR3 is TGTGCCAGCAGACCTCTCCGGGACACGTCCACAGATACGCAGTATTTT. Its protein product is CASRPLRDTSTDTQYF.

This clone was seen more than once but under ten times. This chain links TRBV15 with TRBJ1-1; 7 positions agree with TRBD1. The CDR3 sequence is 15 residues long. V lost 1 base, J lost 4 bases, and 6 bases stayed unmatched. Germline CDR1 and CDR2: LNHNV and YYDKDF (reference sequence). The CDR3 reads CATSRGGTASTEAFF. The CDR3 DNA is TGTGCCACCAGCAGAGGTGGGACAGCTTCCACTGAAGCTTTCTTT.

This clone was detected once. The rearrangement uses TRBV6-5 and TRBJ2-5; 7 nucleotides line up with TRBD1. Germline trimming cut 6 bases from V and 5 bases from J; bases unmatched to any gene: 12. The CDR3 loop spans 15 amino acids. CDR1 is MNHEY, CDR2 SVGAGI, per germline. The CDR3 reads CASRHGQASGETQYF. CDR3 coding DNA: TGTGCCAGCAGGCACGGACAGGCCTCGGGGGAGACCCAGTACTTC.

V usage is TRBV5-1 and J usage is TRBJ2-5, with TRBD1 matching 8 bases. The CDR3 runs to 15 residues. Trimming took 0 bases from V and 2 from J; bases not matched to a gene: 3. Germline assignment: CDR1 SGHRS and CDR2 YFSETQ. The CDR3 protein is CASSLGDRRQETQYF. CDR3 bases: TGCGCCAGCAGCTTGGGGGACAGGAGACAAGAGACCCAGTACTTC.

This clone was recorded only once. V gene TRBV14 combines with J gene TRBJ1-1; 8 bases are a match to TRBD1. The trim removed 4 bases at V and 1 base at J, leaving 8 bases unmatched. CDR3 size: 16 residues. Per germline, CDR1 SGHDN and CDR2 FVKESK. CDR3 bases: TGTGCCAGCAGCCGAGGCTCCGGGACAGGGAACACTGAAGCTTTCTTT. It specifies CASSRGSGTGNTEAFF.

The chain couples TRBV6-1 to TRBJ2-1; 9 nucleotides agree with TRBD1. V was clipped by 6 bases and J by 6 bases; unmatched bases: 9. CDR1 and CDR2 (germline): MNHNS, SASEGT. The CDR3 length is 15 residues. The CDR3 here is CASSLAGTGSNEQFF. The CDR3 DNA sequence: TGTGCCAGCAGCTTAGCCGGGACAGGGAGCAATGAGCAGTTCTTC.